This TCR beta chain stems from a study of response to subunit inactivated influenza vaccine. TCRdb called the RT-PCR reads again in MiXCR, with one record for every CDR3 protein. The sample carries more than 200,000 distinct CDR3 sequences, 12% recorded once. The CDR3 sequence is 16 residues long. V shed 0 bases and J shed 2 bases, with 12 bases lying between them. CDR1 LNHNV and CDR2 YYDKDF come from the germline V gene (reference sequence). To note about this clonotype: The target antigen is unknown.

Study-wide results and limits: The authors proposed limited new T cell recruitment per seasonal influenza vaccination.

The receptor comes from a man between 45 and 60 years old who received an inactivated influenza vaccine. The chain recombines TRBV15 with TRBJ2-3; D tentatively reads TRBD1 or TRBD2 (5 bases each). The specimen was non-naive T cells sorted from PBMCs, collected 14 days before vaccination. The CDR3 sequence: CATSRDRGAATDTQYF. CDR3 sequence (DNA): TGTGCCACCAGCAGAGATCGAGGGGCCGCCACAGATACGCAGTATTTT.